Following are 25 T cell receptor beta chains from one sample sequenced in a study of blood T cells in healthy people across ages. With a J-beta primer mix and a sample-barcoded 5' primer, a second PCR ran about 6 to 11 cycles. TCRdb reprocessed the 5' RACE reads via MiXCR and lists one record per CDR3 protein. In the table there are around 970,000 distinct CDR3 sequences, 51% of which are singletons. What was sequenced was blood. The receptors shown here come from a woman aged 55-69 years in good health.

The sample holds many counts of this clonotype. This sequence joins TRBV12-3 or TRBV12-4 and TRBJ2-7; a weak D match, TRBD2 (6 bases). Deletions cut 6 bases from V and 7 bases from J, with 22 bases between. There are 15 residues in the CDR3. The CDR3 spells CASSSPSTGVGEQYF. The CDR3 DNA follows: TGTGCCAGCAGCTCTCCATCTACGGGAGTGGGTGAGCAGTACTTC.

This clonotype has ten or more counts. This chain connects TRBV18 to TRBJ2-7, with D maybe TRBD2 (6 bases). The germline gives CDR1 KGHSH, CDR2 LQKENI. Trimming took off 3 bases at V and 2 bases at J, with 11 bases between the two ends. The CDR3 is made up of 14 amino acids. The CDR3 region is CASSPPGLPYEQYF. CDR3 DNA sequence: TGTGCCAGCTCACCCCCGGGACTTCCCTACGAGCAGTACTTC. The full variable domain, its missing parts supplied by reference TRBV18 and TRBJ2-7, is NAGVMQNPRHLVRRRGQEARLRCSPMKGHSHVYWYRQLPEEGLKFMVYLQKENIIDESGMPKERFSAEFPKEGPSILRIQQVVRGDSAAYFCASSPPGLPYEQYFGPGTRLTVT.

The chain recombines TRBV20-1 with TRBJ2-1; D unclear. CDR3 length: 14 amino acids. CDR1 DFQATT and CDR2 SNEGSKA come from the germline V gene (reference sequence). Between the trimmed V and J ends, which lost 3 bases and 0 bases, there was a span of 9 bases. Written as DNA, the CDR3 is TGCAGTGCTAGTCGCGTGGGCTCCTACAATGAGCAGTTCTTC. Its protein product is CSASRVGSYNEQFF.

V usage is TRBV28 and J usage is TRBJ2-4; D call uncertain. Trimming took 5 bases from V and 5 from J, leaving 13 bases between them. Germline CDR1 MDHEN, CDR2 SYDVKM. The CDR3 extends over 14 amino acids. The CDR3 nucleotides are TGTGCCAGCAGTCCCCCCCGGCCCGAAAACATTCAGTACTTC. Protein product: CASSPPRPENIQYF.

CDR3 protein: CASSRGRTGDYGYTF. The CDR3 nucleotides read TGCGCCAGCAGCCGAGGTAGGACAGGGGACTATGGCTACACCTTC. This chain joins TRBV4-3 and TRBJ1-2; 9 bases line up with TRBD1. The V segment lost 4 bases and the J segment 3 bases; nucleotides outside the gene matches: 6. This CDR3 has 15 residues. CDR1 is LGHNA and CDR2 is YSLEER in the germline V gene.

The chain has TRBV20-1 and TRBJ2-1; 14 bases align to TRBD2. The trim removed 6 bases at V and 13 bases at J, leaving 8 bases unmatched. Germline V CDR1 and CDR2: DFQATT, SNEGSKA (reference sequence). The CDR3 is 13 residues long. CDR3 region: CSAPGLAGVVQFF. Here the CDR3 DNA reads TGCAGTGCGCCGGGACTAGCGGGAGTTGTACAGTTCTTC.

This clonotype was seen a few times. The chain has TRBV18 and TRBJ2-1, with TRBD1 matching 11 bases. The J segment lost 4 bases and the V segment lost 5 bases, leaving 7 bases of the junction unmatched. The CDR3 is made up of 16 amino acids. Germline values: CDR1 KGHSH, CDR2 LQKENI. The chain's CDR3 is CASSTGQGAVYNEQFF. CDR3 in DNA: TGTGCCAGCTCAACAGGACAGGGGGCAGTTTACAATGAGCAGTTCTTC.

This clonotype was observed a handful of times. V is TRBV10-3 and J is TRBJ2-1, with TRBD1 matching over 7 bases. This CDR3 is 14 amino acids long. CDR1 ENHRY and CDR2 SYGVKD come from the germline V gene. V shed 0 bases and J 7 bases; nucleotides not matched to a gene: 3. The CDR3 coding sequence is TGTGCCATCAGTGAGTCGACAGGGCTGAATGAGCAGTTCTTC. Translation: CAISESTGLNEQFF.

V usage is TRBV28 and J usage is TRBJ2-7, with a weak D call TRBD1 (6 bases). Trimming removed 5 bases from V and 8 bases from J, with 13 bases in between. Germline loops: CDR1 MDHEN, CDR2 SYDVKM. This CDR3 has 12 residues. The CDR3 sequence: CASSVYRDKQYF. The CDR3 nucleotides read TGTGCCAGCAGTGTCTACCGGGACAAGCAGTACTTC.

The chain links TRBV12-3 or TRBV12-4 to TRBJ2-1, with a possible D match to TRBD2 (6 bases). This CDR3 region has 14 residues. V was trimmed by 7 bases and J by 8 bases, leaving 18 bases between them. This chain's CDR3 is CASNLGEDRYEQFF. The CDR3 nucleotides are TGTGCCAGCAACCTGGGGGAGGACCGCTATGAGCAGTTCTTC.

In its sample, this clonotype was seen a few times. This chain connects TRBV13 to TRBJ2-5, with 9 bases that match TRBD2. The germline CDR1 and CDR2 sequences are PRHDT and FYEKMQ (reference sequence). This CDR3 is built from 18 residues. The trim removed 5 bases at V and 5 bases at J, leaving 18 bases unmatched. For the CDR3, the DNA is TGTGCCAGCAGCCTTACAGGGCCGGGACTAGCTTTCTGGGAGACCCAGTACTTC. Its translation is CASSLTGPGLAFWETQYF.

This clonotype turned up a few times. The chain joins TRBV3-1 to TRBJ2-5; D unresolved. Germline V CDR1 and CDR2: LGHDT, YNNKEL (reference sequence). The CDR3 runs to 16 residues. V dropped 5 bases and J dropped 7 bases, with 23 bases sitting between them. The CDR3 region is CASSDDRAPSRWTQYF. CDR3 nucleotide sequence: TGTGCCAGCAGCGACGACCGGGCGCCCTCTCGGTGGACCCAGTACTTC.

To note about this clonotype: The germline gene is not matched at one end of the junction; a read error may be the cause. The gene calls are TRBV7-9 and TRBJ2-3; a weak D match, TRBD2 (7 bases). Germline lookup yields CDR1 SEHNR and CDR2 FQNEAQ (reference sequence). The CDR3 runs to 13 residues. The CDR3 DNA is TGTGCCGGCAGGGCGGGGGCCGCAGATACGCAGTATTTT. Amino acids: CAGRAGAADTQYF.

J is TRBJ2-7 and V is TRBV29-1; no reliable D call. The CDR3 is 14 residues long. The V end lost 3 bases, the J end lost 5 bases, and 17 bases lay between the germline ends. The germline V gene encodes CDR1 SQVTM and CDR2 ANQGSEA. CDR3 amino acids: CSVESRKGPHEQYF. The CDR3 nucleotides read TGCAGCGTTGAGTCGAGGAAAGGCCCCCACGAGCAGTACTTC.

In this sample, this clonotype turned up a few times. The gene calls are TRBV29-1 and TRBJ2-3; TRBD2 aligns across 12 bases. CDR3 size: 14 residues. V trimming: 6 bases; J trimming: 5 bases; junction bases outside the gene matches: 6. Germline-derived CDR1 and CDR2 are SQVTM and ANQGSEA. The DNA of the CDR3 is TGCAGCGTGGAGGGACTAGCGGGCGGAGATACGCAGTATTTT. This sequence encodes CSVEGLAGGDTQYF.

The chain recombines TRBV11-2 with TRBJ2-1; TRBD1 aligns across 9 bases. Germline CDR1 reads SGHAT; CDR2 reads FQNNGV. V trimming: 5 bases; J trimming: 4 bases; junction bases outside the gene matches: 3. The CDR3 is 14 amino acids. In DNA form, the CDR3 reads TGTGCCAGCAGCGCCGGGACAGGGTACAATGAGCAGTTCTTC. Its translation is CASSAGTGYNEQFF.

The chain couples TRBV15 to TRBJ1-6, with unresolved D. Germline values: CDR1 LNHNV, CDR2 YYDKDF (reference sequence). The V end lost 0 bases, the J end lost 7 bases, and 16 bases lay between the germline ends. The CDR3 is 17 amino acids. CDR3 amino acids: CATSREEGSFGNSPLHF. The CDR3, as DNA: TGTGCCACCAGCAGAGAGGAGGGCAGTTTCGGCAATTCACCCCTCCACTTT.

The gene calls are TRBV13 and TRBJ2-3; D is unresolved. The V gene lost 7 bases and the J gene lost 7 bases, with 18 bases spanning the gap. Germline assignment: CDR1 PRHDT and CDR2 FYEKMQ (reference sequence). CDR3 size: 14 residues. CDR3 protein: CASTLRSYGNTQYF. The CDR3 coding sequence is TGTGCCAGCACCCTTAGGTCGTATGGAAATACGCAGTATTTT.

In its sample, this clonotype was seen once. The chain employs TRBV20-1 and TRBJ2-7; TRBD1 aligns across 10 bases. The trim removed 5 bases at V and 0 bases at J, leaving 7 bases unmatched. Looked up from germline, CDR1 is DFQATT and CDR2 is SNEGSKA (reference sequence). This CDR3 has 15 residues. CDR3 bases: TGCAGTGCTTCCCCGGGACAGGGGTCCTCCTACGAGCAGTACTTC. Its translation is CSASPGQGSSYEQYF.

This clonotype was observed a handful of times. This chain uses TRBV13 with TRBJ1-1; possible D gene TRBD1, 6 bases. V was trimmed by 6 bases and J by 7 bases, leaving 12 bases between them. Germline loops: CDR1 PRHDT, CDR2 FYEKMQ (reference sequence). The CDR3 contains 12 residues. CDR3 amino acids: CASRGGGREAFF. The CDR3 nucleotides read TGTGCCAGCAGAGGGGGGGGGCGTGAAGCTTTCTTT.

The chain employs TRBV4-2 and TRBJ2-4; 10 nucleotides line up with TRBD2. The closer fit of TRBJ2-7 to the DNA end suggests the J call may be wrong. The CDR3 spans 16 residues. In germline, CDR1 is LGHNA, CDR2 YNFKEQ. The CDR3: CASSQKSLAGVDEQYF. Here the CDR3 DNA reads TGTGCCAGCAGCCAAAAGTCTCTAGCGGGAGTAGACGAGCAGTACTTC.

This clonotype has a handful of counts. This chain links TRBV28 with TRBJ2-5; no firm D call. Germline CDR1 MDHEN, CDR2 SYDVKM. The CDR3 consists of 14 residues. Trimming took 5 bases from V and 5 from J, leaving 15 bases between them. The CDR3 sequence: CASSPPLVLETQYF. CDR3 coding DNA: TGTGCCAGCAGTCCACCGCTAGTTTTGGAGACCCAGTACTTC.

In its sample, this clonotype was seen a few times. V and J are TRBV30 and TRBJ1-2; TRBD1 aligns across 7 bases. V shed 1 base and J 4 bases; nucleotides not matched to a gene: 0. Germline V gene data show CDR1 as GTSNPN and CDR2 as SVGIG (reference sequence). The CDR3 consists of 12 residues. CDR3 region: CAWSGDSYGYTF. The CDR3 nucleotides read TGTGCCTGGAGTGGGGACAGCTATGGCTACACCTTC. The full variable domain, its missing parts supplied by reference TRBV30 and TRBJ1-2, is SQTIHQWPATLVQPVGSPLSLECTVEGTSNPNLYWYRQAAGRGLQLLFYSVGIGQISSEVPQNLSASRPQDRQFILSSKKLLLSDSGFYLCAWSGDSYGYTFGSGTRLTVV.

This clonotype was observed a handful of times. The J gene is TRBJ2-3, the V gene TRBV6-2 or TRBV6-3, with 9 bases matching TRBD1. Germline assignment: CDR1 MNHEY and CDR2 SVGEGT. The CDR3 has 16 amino acids. Trimming removed 2 bases from V and 0 bases from J; junction bases left unmatched: 3. The CDR3 sequence is CASSYADRGSTDTQYF. In DNA, the CDR3 is TGTGCCAGCAGTTACGCGGACAGGGGTAGCACAGATACGCAGTATTTT.

This clonotype was detected only a few times. This sequence joins TRBV12-3 or TRBV12-4 and TRBJ2-5; TRBD1 aligns across 10 bases. V lost 5 bases, J lost 5 bases, and 8 bases stayed unmatched. The CDR3 is made up of 15 amino acids. CDR3 in amino acids: CASSPRTGGRETQYF. The CDR3 DNA reads TGTGCCAGCAGTCCCCGGACAGGGGGAAGGGAGACCCAGTACTTC.